This TCR beta chain was obtained from a study of shared clonotypes between healthy human individuals. TCRdb's table, derived via immunoSEQ multiplex PCR, lists solely in-frame clones and lacks some. The sample consists of 2 million to 2.5 million clones, more than 85% of them appearing once. Germline V gives CDR1 LNHNV, CDR2 YYDKDF (reference sequence). V lost 6 bases and J 5 bases, leaving 20 bases between the germline ends. The CDR3 totals 16 residues. The sequence derives from a man aged 18-30 years in good health. Some clones in this sample may be carry-over from other donors' samples. Sequencing was performed on naive CD4+ T cells from PBMCs. As for subset: CD45RA+ positively selected. V usage is TRBV15 and J usage is TRBJ2-1; TRBD1 or TRBD2 may be the D gene (5 bases each). Here the CDR3 DNA reads TGTGCCACCAGGGGGACGATCCAAACGGCGAACAATGAGCAGTTCTTC. Its protein product is CATRGTIQTANNEQFF.